Below are 20 T cell receptor beta chains sequenced from a single sample in a study of cytomegalovirus exposure and HLA in healthy donors. PCR was performed using 60 Vbeta and 13 Jbeta primers. Using immunoSEQ multiplex PCR, the repertoire was profiled, and TCRdb retains in-frame clones only, with some absent. This sample yields 55,000 to 75,000 clones, of which less than 85% are seen a single time; 6.8% belongs to the top ten. The specimen was PBMCs. Receptors were obtained from a man between 25 and 39 years old in good health and CMV-seropositive.

The V call is TRBV5-1, the J call TRBJ2-2, with a weak D call TRBD2 (5 bases). Germline V gene data show CDR1 as SGHRS and CDR2 as YFSETQ. Trimming left V 0 bases short and J 3 bases short, with 12 bases between. The CDR3 totals 16 residues. CDR3 coding DNA: TGCGCCAGCAGCTTGGATGCGGGTTCGTACACCGGGGAGCTGTTTTTT. Its protein is CASSLDAGSYTGELFF.

The chain combines TRBV28 with TRBJ1-6, with D possibly being TRBD1 (5 bases). Germline CDR1 is MDHEN and CDR2 is SYDVKM. This CDR3 region has 17 residues. With 3 bases removed from V and 5 bases from J, the gap between germline ends came to 17 bases. The CDR3 loop is CASSFSPGGRDNSPLHF. For the CDR3, the DNA is TGTGCCAGCAGTTTCTCCCCCGGGGGGAGGGATAATTCACCCCTCCACTTT.

This clone came up a few times. The chain joins TRBV19 to TRBJ1-1; TRBD1 matches 8 bases. CDR1 is LNHDA and CDR2 is SQIVND in the germline V gene (reference sequence). With V trimmed by 7 bases and J by 5 bases, 9 bases remained unmatched. The CDR3 is 14 amino acids. The CDR3 spells CASIPDRVVTEAFF. CDR3 DNA sequence: TGTGCCAGTATTCCGGACAGGGTGGTTACTGAAGCTTTCTTT.

The V and J genes are TRBV18 and TRBJ1-1, with 8 positions matching TRBD1. In germline, CDR1 is KGHSH, CDR2 LQKENI. V lost 1 base to trimming and J lost 5 bases; unmatched junction nucleotides: 6. The CDR3 has 15 amino acids. The CDR3 nucleotides read TGTGCCAGCTCACCACGACAGGGGTCGGATACTGAAGCTTTCTTT. Protein sequence: CASSPRQGSDTEAFF. The full variable domain, with the rest looked up from reference TRBV18 and TRBJ1-1, is NAGVMQNPRHLVRRRGQEARLRCSPMKGHSHVYWYRQLPEEGLKFMVYLQKENIIDESGMPKERFSAEFPKEGPSILRIQQVVRGDSAAYFCASSPRQGSDTEAFFGQGTRLTVV.

J is TRBJ1-2 and V is TRBV30, with D perhaps matching TRBD1 (5 bases). This CDR3 has 15 residues. In germline, CDR1 is GTSNPN, CDR2 SVGIG (reference sequence). V was pared by 7 bases and J by 4 bases, with 22 bases between. CDR3 region: CAYTREGWGGYGYTF. Written as DNA, the CDR3 is TGTGCCTACACCCGGGAGGGGTGGGGGGGCTATGGCTACACCTTC.

The chain recombines TRBV5-4 with TRBJ1-5; D gene ambiguous. The CDR3 spans 14 residues. Trimming removed 4 bases at V and 5 bases at J, with 13 bases between. The germline gives CDR1 SGHNT, CDR2 YYREEE (reference sequence). As DNA, the CDR3 is TGTGCCAGCAGCGCCGGCGCCGGAGATCAGCCCCAGCATTTT. It translates to CASSAGAGDQPQHF.

V gene TRBV4-1 combines with J gene TRBJ2-1; TRBD1 matches at 11 bases. Germline V lookup: CDR1 MGHRA, CDR2 YSYEKL. This CDR3 contains 18 residues. The J segment lost 0 bases and the V segment lost 4 bases, leaving 8 bases of the junction unmatched. This chain's CDR3 is CASSRDRGVESSYNEQFF. CDR3 nucleotide sequence: TGCGCCAGCAGCCGGGACAGGGGGGTGGAGAGCTCCTACAATGAGCAGTTCTTC.

The CDR3 sequence is CASSRTGAWSGYTF. DNA for the CDR3: TGTGCCAGCAGCCGGACAGGGGCATGGAGTGGCTACACCTTC. The V call is TRBV11-1, the J call TRBJ1-2; TRBD1 agrees at 9 bases. Germline CDR1 reads SGHAT; CDR2 reads FQDESV (reference sequence). The trim removed 5 bases at V and 7 bases at J, leaving 8 bases unmatched. The CDR3 runs to 14 residues.

This clone was observed a few times. This chain links TRBV30 with TRBJ1-5; 10 bases match TRBD1. J gave up 5 bases and V 1 base, and 5 bases lay outside the gene matches. Germline-derived CDR1 and CDR2 are GTSNPN and SVGIG (reference sequence). This CDR3 is built from 15 residues. The DNA for the CDR3 is TGTGCCTGGAGTGCTGACAGGGGGCGTGATCAGCCCCAGCATTTT. Its protein is CAWSADRGRDQPQHF.

V gene TRBV28 combines with J gene TRBJ2-7, with 8 bases aligning to TRBD1. V lost 5 bases to trimming and J lost 5 bases; unmatched junction nucleotides: 5. Per germline, CDR1 MDHEN and CDR2 SYDVKM. This CDR3 spans 13 amino acids. Here the CDR3 DNA reads TGTGCCAGCAGTCCACAGGGGGGCCACGAGCAGTACTTC. It codes for CASSPQGGHEQYF.

V is TRBV30 and J is TRBJ1-5; D not resolved. Trimming removed 2 bases from V and 0 bases from J, with 5 bases in between. Germline V gives CDR1 GTSNPN, CDR2 SVGIG (reference sequence). The CDR3 runs 13 residues. CDR3 DNA: TGTGCCTGGAGTTTTAATAGCAATCAGCCCCAGCATTTT. Translation: CAWSFNSNQPQHF.

The chain is built from TRBV5-4 and TRBJ2-5, with 11 nucleotides matching TRBD2. Per the germline V gene, CDR1 is SGHNT and CDR2 is YYREEE (reference sequence). This CDR3 has 16 residues. V lost 4 bases and J lost 2; bases outside the gene matches: 7. The CDR3 sequence: CASSPGLAAIQETQYF. The CDR3 DNA is TGTGCCAGCAGCCCGGGACTAGCGGCAATACAAGAGACCCAGTACTTC.

The J gene is TRBJ1-6, the V gene TRBV2; 9 bases map to TRBD1. The V and J ends lost 1 base and 10 bases, in that order; junction bases with no gene match: 2. The CDR3 runs 14 residues. CDR1 and CDR2 (germline): SNHLY, FYNNEI. CDR3 loop: CASSEGTGDSPLHF. Here the CDR3 DNA reads TGTGCCAGCAGTGAAGGGACAGGGGACTCACCCCTCCACTTT.

CDR3 loop: CASSLSLSEQYF. CDR3 in DNA: TGTGCCAGCAGTTTATCCCTGTCCGAGCAGTACTTC. The chain employs TRBV28 and TRBJ2-7; D is unresolved. V gave up 1 base and J gave up 6 bases, with 7 bases separating them. CDR1 and CDR2 from the germline V gene are MDHEN and SYDVKM. The CDR3 is 12 amino acids. Using reference TRBV28 and TRBJ2-7 for the parts outside the CDR3, the full variable domain is DVKVTQSSRYLVKRTGEKVFLECVQDMDHENMFWYRQDPGLGLRLIYFSYDVKMKEKGDIPEGYSVSREKKERFSLILESASTNQTSMYLCASSLSLSEQYFGPGTRLTVT.

The J gene is TRBJ2-5, the V gene TRBV15; D possibly corresponds to TRBD1 (6 bases). Germline lookup yields CDR1 LNHNV and CDR2 YYDKDF (reference sequence). V dropped 5 bases and J dropped 2 bases, with 9 bases sitting between them. This CDR3 is built from 13 residues. CDR3 in DNA: TGTGCCACCAGCTGGGGACAACAAGAGACCCAGTACTTC. Encoded protein: CATSWGQQETQYF. The variable domain in full, completed from reference TRBV15 and TRBJ2-5, reads DAMVIQNPRYQVTQFGKPVTLSCSQTLNHNVMYWYQQKSSQAPKLLFHYYDKDFNNEADTPDNFQSRRPNTSFCFLDIRSPGLGDTAMYLCATSWGQQETQYFGPGTRLLVL.

The rearrangement uses TRBV10-3 and TRBJ2-7, with 7 positions matching TRBD1. The CDR3 sequence is 15 residues long. After removal of 7 bases from V and 2 bases from J, the junction contained 11 bases not matched to a gene. From germline, CDR1 is ENHRY and CDR2 SYGVKD. The CDR3 DNA reads as TGTGCCATCACTCCCAGGGGGACGGACACCTACGAGCAGTACTTC. Encoded protein: CAITPRGTDTYEQYF.

The chain combines TRBV30 with TRBJ1-2, with 8 bases lining up with TRBD1. V was clipped by 3 bases and J by 4 bases; unmatched bases: 1. Germline loops: CDR1 GTSNPN, CDR2 SVGIG (reference sequence). The CDR3 spans 12 residues. The CDR3 loop reads CAWRDRVYGYTF. CDR3 nucleotides: TGTGCCTGGAGGGACAGGGTCTATGGCTACACCTTC.

The CDR3 nucleotides are TGTGCCAGCAGCGCCGGGGACAGCTCCTACGAGCAGTACTTC. Encoded protein: CASSAGDSSYEQYF. This chain links TRBV5-4 with TRBJ2-7, with TRBD1 matching 7 bases. Per germline, CDR1 SGHNT and CDR2 YYREEE (reference sequence). J lost 0 bases, V lost 4 bases, and 4 bases had no gene match. This CDR3 has 14 residues.

This sequence joins TRBV27 and TRBJ1-2, with TRBD1 matching over 7 bases. Germline lookup yields CDR1 MNHEY and CDR2 SMNVEV (reference sequence). The CDR3 covers 15 residues. Trimming took 5 bases from V and 5 from J; bases not matched to a gene: 11. The CDR3, as DNA: TGTGCCAGCAGTCCCCGGGACAGACAATTTTATGGCTACACCTTC. Protein: CASSPRDRQFYGYTF.

The chain employs TRBV5-5 and TRBJ1-1; D gene ambiguous. Germline assignment: CDR1 SGHKS and CDR2 YYEKEE (reference sequence). The V and J ends lost 3 bases and 1 base respectively, with 7 bases between them. This CDR3 contains 13 residues. CDR3 amino acids: CASSWGENTEAFF. Here the CDR3 DNA reads TGTGCCAGCAGCTGGGGAGAGAACACTGAAGCTTTCTTT. The full variable domain, rest sourced from reference TRBV5-5 and TRBJ1-1, is DAGVTQSPTHLIKTRGQQVTLRCSPISGHKSVSWYQQVLGQGPQFIFQYYEKEERGRGNFPDRFSARQFPNYSSELNVNALLLGDSALYLCASSWGENTEAFFGQGTRLTVV.